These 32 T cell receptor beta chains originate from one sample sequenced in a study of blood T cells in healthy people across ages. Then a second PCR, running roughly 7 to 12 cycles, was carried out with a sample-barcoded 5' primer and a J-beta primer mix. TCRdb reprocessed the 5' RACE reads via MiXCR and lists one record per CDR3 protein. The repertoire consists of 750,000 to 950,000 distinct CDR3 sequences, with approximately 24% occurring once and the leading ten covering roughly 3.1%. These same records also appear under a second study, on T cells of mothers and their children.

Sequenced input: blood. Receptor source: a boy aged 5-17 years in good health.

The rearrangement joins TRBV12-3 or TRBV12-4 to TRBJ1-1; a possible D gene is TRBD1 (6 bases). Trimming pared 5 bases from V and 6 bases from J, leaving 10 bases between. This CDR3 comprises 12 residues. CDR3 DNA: TGTGCCAGCAGTGGCTGGACAGCTGAAGCTTTCTTT. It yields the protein CASSGWTAEAFF.

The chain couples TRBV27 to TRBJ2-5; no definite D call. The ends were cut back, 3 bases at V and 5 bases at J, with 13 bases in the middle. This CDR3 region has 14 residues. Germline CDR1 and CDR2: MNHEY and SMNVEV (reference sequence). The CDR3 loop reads CASSFTPGPETQYF. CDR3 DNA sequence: TGTGCCAGCAGTTTTACCCCAGGTCCCGAGACCCAGTACTTC.

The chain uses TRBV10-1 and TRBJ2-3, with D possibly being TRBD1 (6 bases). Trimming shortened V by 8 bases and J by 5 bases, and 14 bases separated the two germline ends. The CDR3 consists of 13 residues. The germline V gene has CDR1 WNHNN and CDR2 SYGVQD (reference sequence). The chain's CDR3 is CASGGSGGDTQYF. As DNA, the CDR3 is TGCGCCAGCGGGGGCTCCGGAGGAGATACGCAGTATTTT.

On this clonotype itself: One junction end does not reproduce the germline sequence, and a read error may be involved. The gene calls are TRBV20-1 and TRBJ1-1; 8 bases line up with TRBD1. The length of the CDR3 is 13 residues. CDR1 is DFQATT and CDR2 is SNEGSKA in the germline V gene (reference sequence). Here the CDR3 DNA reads TGCAGTGCCCCCGGACAGGGAGGTCATGAAGCTTCCTTT. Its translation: CSAPGQGGHEASF.

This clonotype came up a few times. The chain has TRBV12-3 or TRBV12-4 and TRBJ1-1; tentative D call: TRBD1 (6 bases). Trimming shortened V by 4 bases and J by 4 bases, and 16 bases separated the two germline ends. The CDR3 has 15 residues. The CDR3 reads CASSSTDGQITEAFF. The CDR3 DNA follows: TGTGCCAGCAGTTCGACGGACGGACAGATCACTGAAGCTTTCTTT.

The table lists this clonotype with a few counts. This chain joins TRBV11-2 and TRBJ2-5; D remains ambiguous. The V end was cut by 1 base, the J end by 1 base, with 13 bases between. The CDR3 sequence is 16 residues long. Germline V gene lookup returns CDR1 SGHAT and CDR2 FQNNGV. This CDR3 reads CASSLGAFGVQETQYF. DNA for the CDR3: TGTGCCAGCAGCTTAGGGGCATTTGGAGTCCAAGAGACCCAGTACTTC. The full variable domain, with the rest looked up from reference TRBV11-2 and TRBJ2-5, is EAGVAQSPRYKIIEKRQSVAFWCNPISGHATLYWYQQILGQGPKLLIQFQNNGVVDDSQLPKDRFSAERLKGVDSTLKIQPAKLEDSAVYLCASSLGAFGVQETQYFGPGTRLLVL.

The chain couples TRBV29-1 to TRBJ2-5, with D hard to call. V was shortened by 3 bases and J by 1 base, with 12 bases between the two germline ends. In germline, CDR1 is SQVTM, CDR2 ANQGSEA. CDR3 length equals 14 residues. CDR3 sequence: CSVDDGRGQETQYF. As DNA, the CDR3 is TGCAGCGTTGATGACGGCCGCGGCCAAGAGACCCAGTACTTC. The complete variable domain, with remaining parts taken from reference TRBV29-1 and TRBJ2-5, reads SAVISQKPSRDICQRGTSLTIQCQVDSQVTMMFWYRQQPGQSLTLIATANQGSEATYESGFVIDKFPISRPNLTFSTLTVSNMSPEDSSIYLCSVDDGRGQETQYFGPGTRLLVL.

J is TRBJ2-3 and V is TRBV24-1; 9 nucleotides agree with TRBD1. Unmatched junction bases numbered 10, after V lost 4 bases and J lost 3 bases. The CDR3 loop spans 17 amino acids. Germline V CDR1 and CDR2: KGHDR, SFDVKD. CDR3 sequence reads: CATSDGTGTGRTDTQYF. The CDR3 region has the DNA TGTGCCACCAGTGACGGTACCGGGACAGGGAGGACAGATACGCAGTATTTT.

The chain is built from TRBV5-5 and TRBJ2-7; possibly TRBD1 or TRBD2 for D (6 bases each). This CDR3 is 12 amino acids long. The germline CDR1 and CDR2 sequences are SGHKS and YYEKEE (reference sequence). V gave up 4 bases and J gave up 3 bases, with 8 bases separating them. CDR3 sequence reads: CASSKGGYEQYF. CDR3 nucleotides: TGTGCCAGCAGCAAGGGGGGCTACGAGCAGTACTTC. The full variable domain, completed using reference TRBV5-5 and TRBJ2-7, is DAGVTQSPTHLIKTRGQQVTLRCSPISGHKSVSWYQQVLGQGPQFIFQYYEKEERGRGNFPDRFSARQFPNYSSELNVNALLLGDSALYLCASSKGGYEQYFGPGTRLTVT.

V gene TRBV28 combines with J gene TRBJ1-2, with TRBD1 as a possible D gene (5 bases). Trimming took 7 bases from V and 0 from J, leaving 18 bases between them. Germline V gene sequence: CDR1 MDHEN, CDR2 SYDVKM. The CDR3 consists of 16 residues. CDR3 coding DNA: TGTGCCAGCACCTCGGGGCCCCCAATTGCTAACTATGGCTACACCTTC. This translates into CASTSGPPIANYGYTF.

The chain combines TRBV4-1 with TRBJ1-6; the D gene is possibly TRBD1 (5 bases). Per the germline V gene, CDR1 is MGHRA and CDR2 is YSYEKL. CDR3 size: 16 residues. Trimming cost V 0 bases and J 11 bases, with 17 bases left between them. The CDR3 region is CASSQDGARNLTPLHF. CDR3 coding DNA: TGCGCCAGCAGCCAAGATGGGGCCAGGAACCTTACACCCCTCCACTTT.

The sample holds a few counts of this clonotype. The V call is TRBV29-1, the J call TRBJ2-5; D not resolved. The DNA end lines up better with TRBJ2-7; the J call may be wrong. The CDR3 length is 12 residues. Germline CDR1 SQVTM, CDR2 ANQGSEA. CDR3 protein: CSVAQTLYEQYF. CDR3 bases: TGCAGCGTTGCCCAGACTCTCTACGAGCAGTACTTC.

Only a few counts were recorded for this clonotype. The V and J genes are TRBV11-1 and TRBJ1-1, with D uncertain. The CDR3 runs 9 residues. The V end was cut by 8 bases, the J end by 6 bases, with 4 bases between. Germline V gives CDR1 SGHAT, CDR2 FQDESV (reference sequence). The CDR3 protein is CASGAEAFF. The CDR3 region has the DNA TGTGCCAGCGGGGCTGAAGCTTTCTTT.

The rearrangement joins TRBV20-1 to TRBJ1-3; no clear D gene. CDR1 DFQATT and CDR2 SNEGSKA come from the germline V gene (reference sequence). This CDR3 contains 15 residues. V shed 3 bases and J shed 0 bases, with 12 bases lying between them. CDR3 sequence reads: CSASPTASSGNTIYF. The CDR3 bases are TGCAGTGCTAGCCCCACAGCGAGCTCTGGAAACACCATATATTTT.

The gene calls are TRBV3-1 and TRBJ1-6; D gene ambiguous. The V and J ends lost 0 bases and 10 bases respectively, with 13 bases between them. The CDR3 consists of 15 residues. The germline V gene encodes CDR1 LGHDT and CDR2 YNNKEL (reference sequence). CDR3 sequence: CASSQERPKRSPLHF. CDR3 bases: TGTGCCAGCAGCCAAGAAAGGCCCAAAAGATCACCCCTCCACTTT. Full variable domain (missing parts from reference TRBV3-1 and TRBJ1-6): DTAVSQTPKYLVTQMGNDKSIKCEQNLGHDTMYWYKQDSKKFLKIMFSYNNKELIINETVPNRFSPKSPDKAHLNLHINSLELGDSAVYFCASSQERPKRSPLHFGNGTRLTVT.

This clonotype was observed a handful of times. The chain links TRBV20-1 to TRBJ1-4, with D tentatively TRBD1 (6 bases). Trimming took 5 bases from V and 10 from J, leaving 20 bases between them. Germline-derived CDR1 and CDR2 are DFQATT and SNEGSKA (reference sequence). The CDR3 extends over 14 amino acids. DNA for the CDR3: TGCAGTGCTCATAACAGGGACGAAGGAAGAAAACTGTTTTTT. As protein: CSAHNRDEGRKLFF.

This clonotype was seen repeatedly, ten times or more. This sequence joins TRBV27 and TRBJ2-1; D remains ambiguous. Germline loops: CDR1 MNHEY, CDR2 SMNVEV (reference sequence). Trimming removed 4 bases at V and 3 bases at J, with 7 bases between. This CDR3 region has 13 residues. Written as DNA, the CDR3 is TGTGCCAGCAGTTCGGGTTTCTACAATGAGCAGTTCTTC. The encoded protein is CASSSGFYNEQFF.

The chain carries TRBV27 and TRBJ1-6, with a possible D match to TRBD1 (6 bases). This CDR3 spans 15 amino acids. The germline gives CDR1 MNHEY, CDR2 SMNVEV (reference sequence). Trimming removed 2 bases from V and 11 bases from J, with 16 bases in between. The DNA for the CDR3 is TGTGCCAGCAGTTTAGGAACTAACAGGGTTGCACCCCTCCACTTT. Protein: CASSLGTNRVAPLHF.

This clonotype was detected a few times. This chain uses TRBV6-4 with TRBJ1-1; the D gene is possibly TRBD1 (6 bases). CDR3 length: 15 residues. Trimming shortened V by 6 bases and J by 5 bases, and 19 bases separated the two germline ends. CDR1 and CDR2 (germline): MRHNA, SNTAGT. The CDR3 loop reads CASSLRGLGRTEAFF. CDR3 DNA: TGTGCCAGCAGCCTGCGGGGGCTCGGGCGGACTGAAGCTTTCTTT.

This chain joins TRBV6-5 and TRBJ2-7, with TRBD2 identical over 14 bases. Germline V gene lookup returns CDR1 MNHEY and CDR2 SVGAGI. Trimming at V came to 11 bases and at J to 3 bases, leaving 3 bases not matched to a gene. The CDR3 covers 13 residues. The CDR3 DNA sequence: TGTGCCGTCGGGACTAGCGGGGGCTACGAGCAGTACTTC. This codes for CAVGTSGGYEQYF.

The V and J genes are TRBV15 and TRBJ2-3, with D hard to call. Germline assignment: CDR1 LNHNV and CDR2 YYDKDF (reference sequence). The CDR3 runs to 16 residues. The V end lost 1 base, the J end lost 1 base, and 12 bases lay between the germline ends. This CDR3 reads CATSRGLVARTDTQYF. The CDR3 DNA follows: TGTGCCACCAGCAGAGGCCTCGTGGCTCGCACAGATACGCAGTATTTT. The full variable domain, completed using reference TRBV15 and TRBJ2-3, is DAMVIQNPRYQVTQFGKPVTLSCSQTLNHNVMYWYQQKSSQAPKLLFHYYDKDFNNEADTPDNFQSRRPNTSFCFLDIRSPGLGDTAMYLCATSRGLVARTDTQYFGPGTRLTVL.

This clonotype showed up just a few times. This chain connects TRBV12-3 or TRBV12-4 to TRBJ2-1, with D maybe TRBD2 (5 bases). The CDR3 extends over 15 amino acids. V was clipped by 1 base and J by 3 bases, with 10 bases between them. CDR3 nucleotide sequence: TGTGCCAGCAGTTTAGGGCTAGCCAACTACAATGAGCAGTTCTTC. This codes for CASSLGLANYNEQFF.

CDR3 amino acids: CASSLGDRILTDTQYF. The CDR3 DNA sequence: TGTGCCAGCAGTTTAGGGGACAGGATACTCACAGATACGCAGTATTTT. The rearrangement uses TRBV28 and TRBJ2-3; 8 bases map to TRBD1. The CDR3 spans 16 residues. Germline V lookup: CDR1 MDHEN, CDR2 SYDVKM. V trimming: 2 bases; J trimming: 2 bases; junction bases outside the gene matches: 6.

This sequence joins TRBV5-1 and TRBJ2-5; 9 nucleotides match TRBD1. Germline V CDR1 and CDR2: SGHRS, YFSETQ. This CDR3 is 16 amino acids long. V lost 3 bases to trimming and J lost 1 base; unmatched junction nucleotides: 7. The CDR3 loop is CASSSSATGGQETQYF. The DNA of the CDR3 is TGCGCCAGCAGCTCGTCCGCGACAGGGGGCCAAGAGACCCAGTACTTC.

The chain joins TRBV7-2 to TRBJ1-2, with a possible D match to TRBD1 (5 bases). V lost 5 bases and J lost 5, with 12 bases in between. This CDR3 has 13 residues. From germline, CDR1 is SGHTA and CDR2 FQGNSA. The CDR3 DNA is TGTGCCAGCAGCCGGCGGGGGGAGTATGGCTACACCTTC. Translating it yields CASSRRGEYGYTF.

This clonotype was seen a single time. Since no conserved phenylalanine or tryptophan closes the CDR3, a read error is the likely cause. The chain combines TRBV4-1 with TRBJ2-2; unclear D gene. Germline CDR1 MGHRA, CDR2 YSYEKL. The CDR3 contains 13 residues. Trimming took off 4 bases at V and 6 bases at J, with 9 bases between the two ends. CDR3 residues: CASSPAGAGELFL. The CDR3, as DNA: TGCGCCAGCAGCCCCGCTGGGGCCGGGGAGCTGTTTCTT.

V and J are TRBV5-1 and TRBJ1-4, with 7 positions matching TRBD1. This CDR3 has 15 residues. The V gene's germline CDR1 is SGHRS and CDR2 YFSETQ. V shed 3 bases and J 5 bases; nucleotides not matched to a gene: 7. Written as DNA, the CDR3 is TGCGCCAGCAGCTCCTTGACAGGGAACAATGAAAAACTGTTTTTT. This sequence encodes CASSSLTGNNEKLFF.

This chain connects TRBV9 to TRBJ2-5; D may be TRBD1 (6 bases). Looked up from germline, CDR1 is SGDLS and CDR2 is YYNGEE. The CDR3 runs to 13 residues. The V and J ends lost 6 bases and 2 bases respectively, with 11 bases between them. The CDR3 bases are TGTGCCAGCAACCGACAGGTTCAAGAGACCCAGTACTTC. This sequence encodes CASNRQVQETQYF.

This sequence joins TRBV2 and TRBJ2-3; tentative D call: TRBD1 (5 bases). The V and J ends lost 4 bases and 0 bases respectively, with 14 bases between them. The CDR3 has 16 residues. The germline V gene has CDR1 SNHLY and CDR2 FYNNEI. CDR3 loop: CASSVIRTTSTDTQYF. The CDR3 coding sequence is TGTGCCAGCAGTGTTATTCGGACAACTAGCACAGATACGCAGTATTTT.

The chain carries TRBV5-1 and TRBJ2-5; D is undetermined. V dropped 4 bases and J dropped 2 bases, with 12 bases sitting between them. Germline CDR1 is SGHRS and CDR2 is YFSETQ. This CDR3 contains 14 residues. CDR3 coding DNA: TGCGCCAGCAGCCTCGACCCGCGACAAGAGACCCAGTACTTC. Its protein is CASSLDPRQETQYF.

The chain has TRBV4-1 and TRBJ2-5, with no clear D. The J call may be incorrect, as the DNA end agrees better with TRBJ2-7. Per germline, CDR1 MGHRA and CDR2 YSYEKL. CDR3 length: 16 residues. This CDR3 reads CASSQDHNKGPYEQYF. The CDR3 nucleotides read TGCGCCAGCAGCCAAGATCACAACAAAGGACCCTACGAGCAGTACTTC.

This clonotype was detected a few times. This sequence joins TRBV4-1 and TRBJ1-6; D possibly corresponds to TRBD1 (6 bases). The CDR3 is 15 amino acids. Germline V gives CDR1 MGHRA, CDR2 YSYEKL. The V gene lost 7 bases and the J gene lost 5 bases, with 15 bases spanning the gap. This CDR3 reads CASNLYGGHNSPLHF. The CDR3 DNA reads TGCGCCAGCAACCTCTATGGGGGGCATAATTCACCCCTCCACTTT.